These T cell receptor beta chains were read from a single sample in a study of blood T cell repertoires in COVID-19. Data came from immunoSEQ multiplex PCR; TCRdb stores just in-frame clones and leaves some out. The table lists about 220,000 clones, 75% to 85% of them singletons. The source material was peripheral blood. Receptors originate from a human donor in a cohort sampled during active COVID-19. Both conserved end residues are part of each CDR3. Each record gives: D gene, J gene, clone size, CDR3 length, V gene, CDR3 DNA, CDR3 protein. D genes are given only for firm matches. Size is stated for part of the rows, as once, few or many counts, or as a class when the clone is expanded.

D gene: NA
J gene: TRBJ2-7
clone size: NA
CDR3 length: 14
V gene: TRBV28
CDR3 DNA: TGTGCCAGCAGTTCCCGAGGACAGAAATACGAGCAGTACTTC
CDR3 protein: CASSSRGQKYEQYF

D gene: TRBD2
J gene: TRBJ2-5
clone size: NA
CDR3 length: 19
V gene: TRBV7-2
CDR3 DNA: TGTGCCAGCAGCACGGGACTAGCGGGGGGGATTACCTTCCAAGAGACCCAGTACTTC
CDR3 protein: CASSTGLAGGITFQETQYF

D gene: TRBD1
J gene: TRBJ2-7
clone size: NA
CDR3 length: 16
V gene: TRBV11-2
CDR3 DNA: TGTGCCAGCAGCCCGGGAAGGGGACAGGGATACTACGAGCAGTACTTC
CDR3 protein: CASSPGRGQGYYEQYF

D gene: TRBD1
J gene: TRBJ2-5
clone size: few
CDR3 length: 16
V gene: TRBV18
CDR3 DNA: TGTGCCAGCTCACCAGGGACAGGGGGTCCCCAAGAGACCCAGTACTTC
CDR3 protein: CASSPGTGGPQETQYF

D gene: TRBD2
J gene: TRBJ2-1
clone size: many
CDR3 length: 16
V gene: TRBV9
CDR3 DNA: TGTGCCAGCACTGATAGCGGGGGGGTCGACTACAATGAGCAGTTCTTC
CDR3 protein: CASTDSGGVDYNEQFF

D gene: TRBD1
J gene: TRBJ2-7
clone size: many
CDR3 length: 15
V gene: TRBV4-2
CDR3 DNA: TGTGCCAGCAGCGCCGGACAGGGGGCTCGGTACGAGCAGTACTTC
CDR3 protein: CASSAGQGARYEQYF

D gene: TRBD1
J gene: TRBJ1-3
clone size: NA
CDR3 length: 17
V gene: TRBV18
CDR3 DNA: TGTGCCAGCTCAGCTCGAACAGGGGATCGGACTGGAAACACCATATATTTT
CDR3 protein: CASSARTGDRTGNTIYF

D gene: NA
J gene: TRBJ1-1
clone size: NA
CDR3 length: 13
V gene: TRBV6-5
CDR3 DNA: TGTGCCAGCAGGAAACCCGATAGTACTGAAGCTTTCTTT
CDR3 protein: CASRKPDSTEAFF

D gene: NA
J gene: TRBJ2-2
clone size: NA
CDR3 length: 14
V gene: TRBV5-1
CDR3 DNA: TGCGCCAGCAGCTTGGACCCTGGCCCCGGGGAGCTGTTTTTT
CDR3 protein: CASSLDPGPGELFF

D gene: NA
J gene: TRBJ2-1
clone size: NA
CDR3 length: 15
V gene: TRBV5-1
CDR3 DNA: TGCGCCAGCAGCTTGGGGCGGGGTGCCTACAATGAGCAGTTCTTC
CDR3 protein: CASSLGRGAYNEQFF

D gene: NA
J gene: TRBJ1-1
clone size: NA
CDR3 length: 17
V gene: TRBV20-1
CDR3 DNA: TGCAGTGCTATTGACGATAGGGGCGACATTATGAACACTGAAGCTTTCTTT
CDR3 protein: CSAIDDRGDIMNTEAFF

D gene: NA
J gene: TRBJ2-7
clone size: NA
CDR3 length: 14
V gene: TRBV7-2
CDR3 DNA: TGTGCCAGCAGCACCCCGGGGAGTCTGAACGAGCAGTACTTC
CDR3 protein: CASSTPGSLNEQYF

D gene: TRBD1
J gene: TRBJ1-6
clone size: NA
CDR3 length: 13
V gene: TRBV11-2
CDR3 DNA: TGTGCCAGCAGCGGACAGGGCAATTCACCCCTCCACTTT
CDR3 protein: CASSGQGNSPLHF

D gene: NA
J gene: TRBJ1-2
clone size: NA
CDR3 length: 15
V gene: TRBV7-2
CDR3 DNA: TGTGCCAGCAGCTTGGGGGGGCTGAGGGGCTATGGCTACACCTTC
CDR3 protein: CASSLGGLRGYGYTF

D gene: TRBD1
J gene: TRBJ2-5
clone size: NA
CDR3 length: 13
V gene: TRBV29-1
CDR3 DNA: TGCAGCGTCCCGGGACAGAACCAAGAGACCCAGTACTTC
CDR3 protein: CSVPGQNQETQYF

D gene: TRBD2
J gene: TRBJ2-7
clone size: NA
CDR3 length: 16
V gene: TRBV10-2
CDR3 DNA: TGCGCCAGCAGGGGCGGGAGCCCCTCACAAGCCTACGAGCAGTACTTC
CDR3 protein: CASRGGSPSQAYEQYF

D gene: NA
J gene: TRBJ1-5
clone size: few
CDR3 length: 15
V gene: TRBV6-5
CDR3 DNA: TGTGCCAGCAGCCCCCAACAGTTTCGGAATCAGCCCCAGCATTTT
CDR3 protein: CASSPQQFRNQPQHF

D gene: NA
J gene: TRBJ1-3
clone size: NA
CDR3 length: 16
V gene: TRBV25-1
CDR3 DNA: TGTGCCAGCAGTGCCCTCCCTGGGGCCTCTGGAAACACCATATATTTT
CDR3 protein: CASSALPGASGNTIYF

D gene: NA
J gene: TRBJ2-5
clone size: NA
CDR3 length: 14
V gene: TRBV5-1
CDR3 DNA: TGCGCCAGCAGCACTCGGACAACACAAGAGACCCAGTACTTC
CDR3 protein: CASSTRTTQETQYF

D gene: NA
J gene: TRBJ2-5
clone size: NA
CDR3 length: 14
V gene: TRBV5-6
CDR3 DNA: TGTGCCAGCAGCTTGAAGGGGGGGCGGGAGACCCAGTACTTC
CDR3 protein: CASSLKGGRETQYF

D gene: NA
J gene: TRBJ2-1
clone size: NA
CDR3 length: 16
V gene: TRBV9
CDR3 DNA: TGTGCCAGCAGCGCCCTTAGCGGGACAGCCTACAATGAGCAGTTCTTC
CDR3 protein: CASSALSGTAYNEQFF

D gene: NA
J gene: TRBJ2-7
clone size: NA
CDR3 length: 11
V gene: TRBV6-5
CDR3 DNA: TGTGCCAGCAGCTTAACCTACGAGCAGTACTTC
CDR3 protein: CASSLTYEQYF

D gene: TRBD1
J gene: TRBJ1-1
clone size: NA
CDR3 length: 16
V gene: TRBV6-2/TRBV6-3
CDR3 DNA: TGTGCCAGCAGTTACTCGAGAGGACAGGGCGTCACTGAAGCTTTCTTT
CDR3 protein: CASSYSRGQGVTEAFF

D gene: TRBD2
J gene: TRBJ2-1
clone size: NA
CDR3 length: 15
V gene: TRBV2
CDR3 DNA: TGTGCCAGCAGTAATCCCGGGACTAGCTACAATGAGCAGTTCTTC
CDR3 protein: CASSNPGTSYNEQFF

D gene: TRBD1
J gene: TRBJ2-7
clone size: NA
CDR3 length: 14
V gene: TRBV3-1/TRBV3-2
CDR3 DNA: TGTGCCAGCAGCCAAGATCAGGGGGTCGGCGAGCAGTACTTC
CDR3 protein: CASSQDQGVGEQYF

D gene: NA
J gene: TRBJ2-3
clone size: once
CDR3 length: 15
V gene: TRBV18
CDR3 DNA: TGTGCCAGCTCACCGTCTCGGGGTAGCACAGATACGCAGTATTTT
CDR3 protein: CASSPSRGSTDTQYF

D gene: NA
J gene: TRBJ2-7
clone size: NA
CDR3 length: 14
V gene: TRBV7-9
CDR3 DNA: TGTGCCAGCAGCTTAGCGTCCGGGTATCACGAGCAGTACTTC
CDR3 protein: CASSLASGYHEQYF

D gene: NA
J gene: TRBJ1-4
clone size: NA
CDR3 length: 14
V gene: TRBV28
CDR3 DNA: TGTGCCAGCAGCGACACAGGGCCTAATGAAAAACTGTTTTTT
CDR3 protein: CASSDTGPNEKLFF

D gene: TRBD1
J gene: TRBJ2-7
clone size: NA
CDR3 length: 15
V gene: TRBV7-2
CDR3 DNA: TGTGCCAGCAGCCGCTTTGGGGGACAGTCCTACGAGCAGTACTTC
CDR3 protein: CASSRFGGQSYEQYF

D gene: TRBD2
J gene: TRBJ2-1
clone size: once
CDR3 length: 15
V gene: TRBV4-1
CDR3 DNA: TGCGCCAGCAGCCGATCTAGCGGATCCTACAATGAGCAGTTCTTC
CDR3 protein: CASSRSSGSYNEQFF

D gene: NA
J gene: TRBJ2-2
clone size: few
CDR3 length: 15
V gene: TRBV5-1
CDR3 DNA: TGCGCCAGCTCGACAGGTTCTTTGAACACCGGGGAGCTGTTTTTT
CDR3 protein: CASSTGSLNTGELFF

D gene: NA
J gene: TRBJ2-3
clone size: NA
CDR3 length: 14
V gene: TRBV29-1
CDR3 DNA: TGCAGCGTTGGGGGCCGCCCTAGCACAGATACGCAGTATTTT
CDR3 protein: CSVGGRPSTDTQYF

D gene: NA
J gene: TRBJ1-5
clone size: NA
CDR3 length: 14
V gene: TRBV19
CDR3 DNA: TGTGCCAGTAGTATTCAGGCAGCCAATCAGCCCCAGCATTTT
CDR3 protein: CASSIQAANQPQHF

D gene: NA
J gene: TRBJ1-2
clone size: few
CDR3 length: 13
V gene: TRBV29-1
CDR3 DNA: TGCAGCGTCGGGAGTTTACTTAACTATGGCTACACCTTC
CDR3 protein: CSVGSLLNYGYTF

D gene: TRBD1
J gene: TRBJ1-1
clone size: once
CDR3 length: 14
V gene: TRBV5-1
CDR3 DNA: TGCGCCAGCAGCTTGGGACAGGGTGGCACTGAAGCTTTCTTT
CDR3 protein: CASSLGQGGTEAFF

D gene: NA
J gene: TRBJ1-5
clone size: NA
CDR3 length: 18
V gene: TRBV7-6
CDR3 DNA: TGTGCCAGCAGCTTAGGGCCCGGAGGGACCGATAGCAATCAGCCCCAGCATTTT
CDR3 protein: CASSLGPGGTDSNQPQHF

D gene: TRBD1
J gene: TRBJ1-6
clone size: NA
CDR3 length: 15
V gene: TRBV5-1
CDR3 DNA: TGCGCCAGCAGCTATGAAGGGGGCCCTAATTCACCCCTCCACTTT
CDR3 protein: CASSYEGGPNSPLHF

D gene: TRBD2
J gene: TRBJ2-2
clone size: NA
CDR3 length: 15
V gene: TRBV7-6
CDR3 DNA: TGTGCCAGCAGCAGAGCGGGAGTTAACACCGGGGAGCTGTTTTTT
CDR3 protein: CASSRAGVNTGELFF

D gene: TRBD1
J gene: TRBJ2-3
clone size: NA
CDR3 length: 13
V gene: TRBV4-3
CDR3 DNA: TGCGCCAGCAGCCTGACAGGGCGAGATACGCAGTATTTT
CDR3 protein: CASSLTGRDTQYF

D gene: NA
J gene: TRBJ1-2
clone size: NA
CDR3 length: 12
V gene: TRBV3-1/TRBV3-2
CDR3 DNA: TGTGCCAGCAGCCAAGATAGAAGAGGCTACACCTTC
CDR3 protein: CASSQDRRGYTF

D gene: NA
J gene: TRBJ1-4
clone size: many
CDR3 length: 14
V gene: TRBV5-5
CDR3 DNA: TGTGCCAGCAGCCTACAGGAGGGAAATGAAAAACTGTTTTTT
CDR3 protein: CASSLQEGNEKLFF